These T cell receptor beta chains were read from a single sample in a study of blood T cell repertoires in COVID-19. Sequenced by immunoSEQ multiplex PCR; TCRdb stores in-frame clones only, minus some. The sample includes around 430,000 clones, approximately 87% of them seen just once. The sample consisted of PBMCs or T cells enriched from blood (not recorded which). The receptor set was obtained from a woman aged 45-65 years who had recovered from COVID-19. Both conserved end residues are part of each CDR3. The D gene is left open where the match is weak. Part of the rows lack a size; the others show once, few, many or a class for expanded clones.

abundance	len	v_gene	d_gene	j_gene	CDR3nt	CDR3aa
.	14	TRBV5-1	.	TRBJ2-3	TGCGCCAGCAGCTTGGAGGGGAGCACAGATACGCAGTATTTT	CASSLEGSTDTQYF
.	15	TRBV5-1	.	TRBJ1-6	TGCGCCAGCAGCCCAGGCGGGGGAGAGAATTCACCCCTCCACTTT	CASSPGGGENSPLHF
.	14	TRBV13	.	TRBJ1-1	TGTGCCAGCAGCTGGGGGGGAGAAAACACTGAAGCTTTCTTT	CASSWGGENTEAFF
.	13	TRBV7-8	TRBD1	TRBJ1-5	TGTGCCAGCAGTGGACAGGAGAATCAGCCCCAGCATTTT	CASSGQENQPQHF
.	13	TRBV7-2	.	TRBJ2-1	TGTGCCAGCAGCTTAAGTCCCGACACTGAGCAGTTCTTC	CASSLSPDTEQFF
.	13	TRBV19	.	TRBJ1-5	TGTGGTACCGGGACAATGAAGGATCAGCCCCAGCATTTT	CGTGTMKDQPQHF
.	14	TRBV5-6	.	TRBJ2-5	TGTGCCAGCAGCTTAAACTCGTTACAAGAGACCCAGTACTTC	CASSLNSLQETQYF
.	14	TRBV6-5	.	TRBJ2-4	TGTGCCAGCGCCCGGGGAGATCCTAAAAACATTCAGTACTTC	CASARGDPKNIQYF
once	16	TRBV6-2/TRBV6-3	TRBD2	TRBJ2-7	TGTGCCAGCAGTTTCACACTAGCGGGGGCCGAGTACGAGCAGTACTTC	CASSFTLAGAEYEQYF
.	13	TRBV4-3	.	TRBJ1-1	TGCGCCAGCAGCCAAGTTCAGAACACTGAAGCTTTCTTT	CASSQVQNTEAFF
.	14	TRBV4-1	.	TRBJ2-7	TGCGCCAGCAGCGTGGCGGGCCTTCACTACGAGCAGTACTTC	CASSVAGLHYEQYF
.	15	TRBV3-1/TRBV3-2	.	TRBJ2-5	TGTGCCAGCAGCCGGGGGCCCAGGGGGGCAGAGACCCAGTACTTC	CASSRGPRGAETQYF
.	16	TRBV7-2	.	TRBJ1-5	TGTGCCAGCAGCTTGACCGAGACAAGCCCCAATCAGCCCCAGCATTTT	CASSLTETSPNQPQHF
.	16	TRBV15	.	TRBJ2-6	TGTGCCACCAGCAGATCCACCAGCTCTGGGGCCAACGTCCTGACTTTC	CATSRSTSSGANVLTF
.	13	TRBV12-3/TRBV12-4	.	TRBJ2-3	TGTGCCAGCAGTTCAGGGGTTCCAGATACGCAGTATTTT	CASSSGVPDTQYF
.	13	TRBV12-3/TRBV12-4	.	TRBJ1-1	TGTGCCAGCAGTTTAACAGGGTACACTGAAGCTTTCTTT	CASSLTGYTEAFF
.	11	TRBV30	.	TRBJ1-1	TGTGCCTGGAGTGTCAACAGTGAAGCTTTCTTT	CAWSVNSEAFF
.	16	TRBV4-3	.	TRBJ1-4	TGCGCCAGCAGCCAAGATCGGGACACGAGTAATGAAAAACTGTTTTTT	CASSQDRDTSNEKLFF